The 14 T cell receptor beta chains below all came from one sample that was sequenced in a study of shared clonotypes between healthy human individuals. Only in-frame clones appear in the TCRdb table, and some are missing; sequencing was by immunoSEQ multiplex PCR. The sample has 650,000 to 700,000 clones, 90% seen once. Sequencing was done on a sample of memory CD8+ T cells from PBMCs. Subset of the sample: CD45RO+ cells pooled with CCR7-negative TemRA cells. The source is a man younger than 30 in good health. Some clones in this sample may be carry-over from other donors' samples.

The rearrangement links TRBV13 to TRBJ2-5, with 9 bases aligning to TRBD2. Germline-derived CDR1 and CDR2 are PRHDT and FYEKMQ (reference sequence). CDR3 length: 15 residues. V shed 4 bases and J 4 bases; nucleotides not matched to a gene: 7. CDR3 coding DNA: TGTGCCAGCAGCTCGGTACTAGCGGGTGGAGAGACCCAGTACTTC. This translates into CASSSVLAGGETQYF.

This rearrangement joins TRBV28 to TRBJ1-1; a weak D match, TRBD1 (5 bases). V lost 5 bases and J 1 base, leaving 11 bases between the germline ends. Germline CDR1 is MDHEN and CDR2 is SYDVKM. CDR3 length: 14 amino acids. The CDR3 loop reads CASSERGENTEAFF. The CDR3, as DNA: TGTGCCAGCAGTGAGCGGGGGGAGAACACTGAAGCTTTCTTT. Complete variable domain (other parts from reference TRBV28 and TRBJ1-1): DVKVTQSSRYLVKRTGEKVFLECVQDMDHENMFWYRQDPGLGLRLIYFSYDVKMKEKGDIPEGYSVSREKKERFSLILESASTNQTSMYLCASSERGENTEAFFGQGTRLTVV.

The chain links TRBV7-9 to TRBJ2-1; no reliable D call. CDR1 is SEHNR and CDR2 is FQNEAQ in the germline V gene (reference sequence). The CDR3 loop spans 13 amino acids. Trimming shortened V by 0 bases and J by 5 bases, and 5 bases separated the two germline ends. The CDR3 region is CASSLAGNNEQFF. The CDR3 nucleotides are TGTGCCAGCAGCTTAGCTGGAAACAATGAGCAGTTCTTC.

The chain uses TRBV5-6 and TRBJ2-3; 13 bases line up with TRBD2. The V gene end was trimmed by 4 bases and the J gene end by 2 bases; junction bases not matched to a gene: 7. The CDR3 is made up of 17 amino acids. The germline CDR1 and CDR2 sequences are SGHDT and YYEEEE. CDR3 sequence (DNA): TGTGCCAGCAGCGAGGGACTAGCGGGACCTATCACAGATACGCAGTATTTT. Translating gives CASSEGLAGPITDTQYF. Full variable domain (rest looked up from reference TRBV5-6 and TRBJ2-3): DAGVTQSPTHLIKTRGQQVTLRCSPKSGHDTVSWYQQALGQGPQFIFQYYEEEERQRGNFPDRFSGHQFPNYSSELNVNALLLGDSALYLCASSEGLAGPITDTQYFGPGTRLTVL.

V is TRBV7-9 and J is TRBJ2-1; a weak D match, TRBD1 (5 bases). The germline V and J ends were trimmed by 5 bases and 6 bases, with 20 bases remaining between them. CDR1 and CDR2 (germline): SEHNR, FQNEAQ (reference sequence). This CDR3 spans 16 amino acids. CDR3 nucleotide sequence: TGTGCCAGCAGCCCCCCCACAGGCCCGCTATTCAATGAGCAGTTCTTC. This gives the protein CASSPPTGPLFNEQFF.

V is TRBV7-8 and J is TRBJ1-2; D gene ambiguous. Deletions cut 0 bases from V and 4 bases from J, with 6 bases between. Per germline, CDR1 SGHVS and CDR2 FQNEAQ. This CDR3 region has 13 residues. The CDR3 is CASSLAISYGYTF. Here the CDR3 DNA reads TGTGCCAGCAGCTTAGCCATCAGCTATGGCTACACCTTC. Using reference TRBV7-8 and TRBJ1-2 for the parts outside the CDR3, the full variable domain is GAGVSQSPRYKVAKRGQDVALRCDPISGHVSLFWYQQALGQGPEFLTYFQNEAQLDKSGLPSDRFFAERPEGSVSTLKIQRTQQEDSAVYLCASSLAISYGYTFGSGTRLTVV.

The V and J genes are TRBV9 and TRBJ1-4; unclear D gene. Germline lookup yields CDR1 SGDLS and CDR2 YYNGEE. The V end was cut by 3 bases, the J end by 5 bases, with 8 bases between. The CDR3 has 13 residues. Written as DNA, the CDR3 is TGTGCCAGCAGCGCCTCCCTAAATGAAAAACTGTTTTTT. Its translation: CASSASLNEKLFF.

This chain joins TRBV9 and TRBJ1-3; the D is unclear. The V gene's germline CDR1 is SGDLS and CDR2 YYNGEE. This CDR3 spans 14 amino acids. Trimming removed 0 bases from V and 12 bases from J, with 16 bases in between. The CDR3: CASSVGEAASGIYF. DNA of the CDR3: TGTGCCAGCAGCGTAGGTGAGGCAGCCAGTGGCATATATTTT.

The chain employs TRBV7-9 and TRBJ1-1; D not resolved. The germline V and J ends were trimmed by 6 bases and 0 bases, with 14 bases remaining between them. Germline loops: CDR1 SEHNR, CDR2 FQNEAQ (reference sequence). This CDR3 contains 15 residues. This CDR3 reads CASRPDISLNTEAFF. CDR3 DNA: TGTGCCAGCAGGCCCGATATAAGCCTGAACACTGAAGCTTTCTTT.

Remarks on this clone: Distinct nucleotide sequences in the sample also encode this CDR3. The chain recombines TRBV9 with TRBJ2-7; D ambiguous. Germline CDR1 and CDR2: SGDLS and YYNGEE. V gave up 5 bases and J gave up 3 bases, with 9 bases separating them. The CDR3 is made up of 12 amino acids. The CDR3 DNA reads TGTGCCAGCAGTGAACCAGGCTACGAGCAGTACTTC. Amino acids: CASSEPGYEQYF.

This clone was detected a few times. The genes are TRBV6-1 and TRBJ2-2; D gene ambiguous. Between the trimmed V and J ends, which lost 4 bases and 2 bases, there was a span of 5 bases. Germline V gene data show CDR1 as MNHNS and CDR2 as SASEGT. The CDR3 is made up of 13 amino acids. CDR3 protein: CASSGLNTGELFF. CDR3 coding DNA: TGTGCCAGCAGTGGGCTAAACACCGGGGAGCTGTTTTTT.

For the CDR3, the DNA is TGTGCCAGCAGATCCGACAGGGGCAAGTCGTACGAGCAGTACTTC. Amino acid sequence: CASRSDRGKSYEQYF. The genes are TRBV7-9 and TRBJ2-7; 8 bases line up with TRBD1. V lost 6 bases and J lost 4; bases outside the gene matches: 11. CDR1 is SEHNR and CDR2 is FQNEAQ in the germline V gene (reference sequence). The CDR3 is 15 amino acids. Full variable domain (rest looked up from reference TRBV7-9 and TRBJ2-7): DTGVSQNPRHKITKRGQNVTFRCDPISEHNRLYWYRQTLGQGPEFLTYFQNEAQLEKSRLLSDRFSAERPKGSFSTLEIQRTEQGDSAMYLCASRSDRGKSYEQYFGPGTRLTVT.

This clone was counted only a few times. A read error is possible here, since a much larger clone lies one base away. This chain joins TRBV2 and TRBJ2-7; 7 nucleotides match TRBD1. This CDR3 spans 12 amino acids. Germline V gene lookup returns CDR1 SNHLY and CDR2 FYNNEI. With 10 bases clipped from V and 2 bases from J, the junction kept 5 bases outside the gene matches. The CDR3, as DNA: TGTGCCAACGGGGACAGAACCTACGAGCAGTACTTC. Translating it yields CANGDRTYEQYF.

This sequence joins TRBV28 and TRBJ1-2; 7 bases map to TRBD1. The V gene end was trimmed by 2 bases and the J gene end by 4 bases; junction bases not matched to a gene: 7. CDR1 MDHEN and CDR2 SYDVKM come from the germline V gene. This CDR3 is 15 amino acids long. CDR3 in DNA: TGTGCCAGCAGTTTAAAGACAGGGCGCAGCTATGGCTACACCTTC. It translates to CASSLKTGRSYGYTF.